This T cell receptor (beta chain) was recovered during a study of tumor-infiltrating lymphocytes in localized non-small cell lung cancer. In the study overall: The cohort mixed smokers and never-smokers, several histologies, and some post-neoadjuvant-chemotherapy samples.

Study conclusions and caveats: Available tissue quantity limited TCR sequencing to a patient subset.

Regarding this clone: Its antigen is unknown.

Generated by immunoSEQ multiplex PCR, the TCRdb table keeps only in-frame clones and is missing some. Of some 15,000 clones listed, 73% were seen once; the top ten hold around 4.5%. With V trimmed by 6 bases and J by 2 bases, 11 bases remained unmatched. The CDR3 length is 15 residues. Per the germline V gene, CDR1 is GTSNPN and CDR2 is SVGIG (reference sequence). The material sequenced was lung tumor tissue. The gene calls are TRBV30 and TRBJ1-2; 8 nucleotides line up with TRBD1. This TCR was recovered from a human donor with non-small cell lung cancer. This chain's CDR3 is CACPGQVPPNYGYTF. The CDR3 DNA reads as TGTGCCTGTCCGGGACAGGTGCCTCCAAACTATGGCTACACCTTC.